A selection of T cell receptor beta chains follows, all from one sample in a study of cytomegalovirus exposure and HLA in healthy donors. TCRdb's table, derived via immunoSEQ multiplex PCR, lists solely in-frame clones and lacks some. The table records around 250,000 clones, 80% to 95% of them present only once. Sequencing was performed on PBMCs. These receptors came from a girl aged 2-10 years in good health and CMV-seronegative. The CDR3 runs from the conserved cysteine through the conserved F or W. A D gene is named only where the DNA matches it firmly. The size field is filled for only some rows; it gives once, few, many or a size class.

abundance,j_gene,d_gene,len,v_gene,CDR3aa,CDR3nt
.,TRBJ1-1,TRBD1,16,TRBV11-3,CASSRGTGQSNTEAFF,TGTGCCAGCAGCCGAGGGACAGGACAGTCGAACACTGAAGCTTTCTTT
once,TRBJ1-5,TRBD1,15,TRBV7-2,CASSSKGAGGQPQHF,TGTGCCAGCAGCTCAAAGGGGGCAGGGGGTCAGCCCCAGCATTTT
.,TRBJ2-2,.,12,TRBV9,CASSTNTGELFF,TGTGCCAGCAGCACAAACACCGGGGAGCTGTTTTTT
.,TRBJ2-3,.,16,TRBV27,CASSSIRDLRTDTQYF,TGTGCCAGCAGTTCTATCCGGGACTTGCGCACAGATACGCAGTATTTT
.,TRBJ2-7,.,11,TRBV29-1,CSVLGGYEQYF,TGCAGCGTCTTGGGAGGCTACGAGCAGTACTTC
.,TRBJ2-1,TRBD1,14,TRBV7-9,CASSRDRSYNEQFF,TGTGCCAGCAGCAGGGACAGATCCTACAATGAGCAGTTCTTC
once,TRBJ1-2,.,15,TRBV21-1,CASSKGPRGAPGYTF,TGTGCCAGCAGCAAAGGTCCTCGGGGGGCGCCCGGCTACACCTTC
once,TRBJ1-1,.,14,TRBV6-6,CASSPGLESTEAFF,TGTGCCAGCAGCCCCGGTCTCGAAAGCACTGAAGCTTTCTTT
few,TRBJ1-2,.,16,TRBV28,CASRPTGGRANYGYTF,TGTGCCAGCCGACCCACCGGGGGGCGGGCTAACTATGGCTACACCTTC
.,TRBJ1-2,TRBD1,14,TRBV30,CAWRDRGPNYGYTF,TGTGCCTGGAGGGACAGGGGGCCTAACTATGGCTACACCTTC
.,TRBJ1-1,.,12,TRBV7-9,CSSSISGAEAFF,TGTTCCAGCAGTATCTCAGGCGCTGAAGCTTTCTTT
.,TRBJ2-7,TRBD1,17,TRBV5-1,CATIGGQLEFWSYEQYF,TGCGCCACCATTGGGGGACAGTTAGAATTTTGGTCCTACGAGCAGTACTTC
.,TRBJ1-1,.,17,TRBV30,CAWSISGTAAMNTEAFF,TGTGCCTGGAGTATTAGTGGTACTGCGGCTATGAACACTGAAGCTTTCTTT
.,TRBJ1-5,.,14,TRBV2,CASSPRDINQPQHF,TGTGCCAGCAGCCCGAGGGACATCAATCAGCCCCAGCATTTT
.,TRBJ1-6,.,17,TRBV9,CASSPRRVEEVNSPLHF,TGTGCCAGCAGCCCCCGTCGGGTCGAGGAGGTGAATTCACCCCTCCACTTT
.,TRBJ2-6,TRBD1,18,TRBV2,CASSENRGLSSGANVLTF,TGTGCCAGCAGTGAGAACAGGGGTCTTAGCTCTGGGGCCAACGTCCTGACTTTC
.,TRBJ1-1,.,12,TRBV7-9,CSSSPDTTEAFF,TGTTCCAGCAGCCCGGACACCACTGAAGCTTTCTTT
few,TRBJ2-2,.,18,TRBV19,CASSLRQHRGLNTGELFF,TGTGCCAGTAGCCTTCGACAACACAGGGGACTGAACACCGGGGAGCTGTTTTTT
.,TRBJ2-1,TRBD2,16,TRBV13,CASSSGLASSYNEQFF,TGTGCCAGCAGCTCCGGACTAGCGAGCTCCTACAATGAGCAGTTCTTC
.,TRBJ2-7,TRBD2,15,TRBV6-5,CASSRSTSSLYEQYF,TGTGCCAGCAGTAGGTCGACTAGCAGCTTGTACGAGCAGTACTTC
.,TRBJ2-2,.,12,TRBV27,CASRGLTGELFF,TGTGCCAGCAGGGGGCTGACCGGGGAGCTGTTTTTT
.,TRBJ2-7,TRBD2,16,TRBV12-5,CASGLAGTRGGYEQYF,TGTGCTAGTGGTTTGGCCGGGACTAGGGGCGGCTACGAGCAGTACTTC
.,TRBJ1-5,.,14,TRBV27,CASSSQSSNQPQHF,TGTGCCAGCAGTTCTCAGTCTAGCAATCAGCCCCAGCATTTT
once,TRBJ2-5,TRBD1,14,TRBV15,CATSDPGQGGPQYF,TGTGCCACCAGTGACCCGGGACAGGGGGGCCCCCAGTACTTC
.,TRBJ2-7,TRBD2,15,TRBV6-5,CASSDSSGGSYEQYF,TGTGCCAGCAGTGACTCTAGCGGGGGGAGTTACGAGCAGTACTTC
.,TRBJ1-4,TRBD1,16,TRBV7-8,CASSTGGGETNEKLFF,TGTGCCAGCAGCACAGGGGGCGGGGAGACTAATGAAAAACTGTTTTTT
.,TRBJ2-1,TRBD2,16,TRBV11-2,CASSLGLAGFFNEQFF,TGTGCCAGCAGCTTAGGACTAGCGGGATTCTTCAATGAGCAGTTCTTC
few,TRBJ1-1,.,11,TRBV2,CASRKTAEAFF,TGTGCCAGCAGGAAGACAGCTGAAGCTTTCTTT
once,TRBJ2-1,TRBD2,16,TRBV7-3,CASSLTSGGSYNEQFF,TGTGCCAGCAGCTTAACTAGCGGGGGCTCCTACAATGAGCAGTTCTTC
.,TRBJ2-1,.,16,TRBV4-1,CASSQESSIPYNEQFF,TGCGCCAGCAGCCAAGAGTCTAGCATTCCCTACAATGAGCAGTTCTTC
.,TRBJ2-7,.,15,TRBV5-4,CASSLGRVTPGEQYF,TGTGCCAGCAGCTTGGGCAGGGTAACCCCAGGGGAGCAGTACTTC
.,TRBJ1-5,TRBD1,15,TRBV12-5,CASGLLGQGNQPQHF,TGTGCTAGTGGTTTGTTAGGACAGGGCAATCAGCCCCAGCATTTT
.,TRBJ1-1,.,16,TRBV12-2,CASRLGDRSHDTEAFF,TGTGCAAGTCGCTTAGGCGACAGGAGCCACGACACTGAAGCTTTCTTT
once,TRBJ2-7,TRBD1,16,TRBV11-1,CASSSQTGLRSYEQYF,TGTGCCAGCAGCTCCCAGACAGGGTTACGCTCCTACGAGCAGTACTTC
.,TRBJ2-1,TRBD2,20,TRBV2,CASSATGTSGPGSSYNEQFF,TGTGCCAGCAGTGCAACCGGGACTAGCGGGCCGGGGAGCTCCTACAATGAGCAGTTCTTC
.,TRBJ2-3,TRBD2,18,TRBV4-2,CASSQGPPVAGGTDTQYF,TGTGCCAGCAGCCAAGGCCCTCCCGTAGCGGGGGGAACAGATACGCAGTATTTT